The 30 T cell receptor beta chains below all came from one sample that was sequenced in a study of blood T cell repertoires in COVID-19. Using immunoSEQ multiplex PCR, the repertoire was profiled, and TCRdb retains in-frame clones only, with some absent. Seen here are 110,000 or so clones, 87% observed once, and the top ten hold more than 6%. The sequencing sample was made of peripheral blood. The receptor source for this set is a human donor in a cohort sampled during active COVID-19.

V gene TRBV27 combines with J gene TRBJ1-1, with no clear D. Per the germline V gene, CDR1 is MNHEY and CDR2 is SMNVEV (reference sequence). Trimming cost V 0 bases and J 0 bases, with 8 bases left between them. The CDR3 loop spans 15 amino acids. The chain's CDR3 is CASSLSKTMNTEAFF. CDR3 coding DNA: TGTGCCAGCAGTTTATCAAAGACAATGAACACTGAAGCTTTCTTT.

The V call is TRBV12-2, the J call TRBJ2-7; TRBD2, the D gene given by the table, was not confirmed from the DNA. TRBV12-2 counts as a pseudogene. This CDR3 is built from 18 residues. The CDR3 coding sequence is TGTGCAAGTCGCTCCAAACTTTCTTGGACTAGCGACTCCTACGAGCAGTACTTC. Encoded protein: CASRSKLSWTSDSYEQYF.

The chain combines TRBV5-1 with TRBJ2-3, with 12 positions matching TRBD2. Germline-derived CDR1 and CDR2 are SGHRS and YFSETQ. This CDR3 spans 18 amino acids. The V gene end was trimmed by 4 bases and the J gene end by 5 bases; junction bases not matched to a gene: 14. This CDR3 is CASSLGRGLAGFGDTQYF. The CDR3 bases are TGCGCCAGCAGCCTGGGTAGGGGACTAGCGGGCTTTGGAGATACGCAGTATTTT. Together with reference TRBV5-1 and TRBJ2-3, the CDR3 gives the full variable domain: KAGVTQTPRYLIKTRGQQVTLSCSPISGHRSVSWYQQTPGQGLQFLFEYFSETQRNKGNFPGRFSGRQFSNSRSEMNVSTLELGDSALYLCASSLGRGLAGFGDTQYFGPGTRLTVL.

This sequence joins TRBV19 and TRBJ2-1; 9 bases fit TRBD1. The V and J ends lost 4 bases and 12 bases, in that order; junction bases with no gene match: 10. The germline V gene has CDR1 LNHDA and CDR2 SQIVND (reference sequence). The CDR3 is made up of 14 amino acids. CDR3 sequence (DNA): TGTGCCAGTAGTACCGGACAGGGGCCATCGAGGCAGTTCTTC. As protein: CASSTGQGPSRQFF.

The V and J genes are TRBV7-3 and TRBJ2-6; D call uncertain. Germline values: CDR1 SGHTA, CDR2 FQGTGA. V lost 2 bases, J lost 1 base, and 6 bases lay in between. CDR3 size: 15 residues. The CDR3 spells CASSLFSSGANVLTF. DNA of the CDR3: TGTGCCAGCAGCTTATTTTCGTCTGGGGCCAACGTCCTGACTTTC.

The chain links TRBV6-5 to TRBJ1-1; tentatively, D is TRBD1 (5 bases). The germline gives CDR1 MNHEY, CDR2 SVGAGI. The CDR3 extends over 13 amino acids. Deletions cut 4 bases from V and 1 base from J, with 7 bases between. This chain's CDR3 is CASSLQGNTEAFF. As DNA, the CDR3 is TGTGCCAGCAGTTTGCAGGGGAACACTGAAGCTTTCTTT.

The chain couples TRBV6-4 to TRBJ1-3, with 7 bases fitting TRBD1. Germline CDR1 reads MRHNA; CDR2 reads SNTAGT. V lost 2 bases to trimming and J lost 4 bases; unmatched junction nucleotides: 8. The CDR3 length is 16 residues. The CDR3 is CASSDQTGTSGNTIYF. In DNA form, the CDR3 reads TGTGCCAGCAGTGACCAGACAGGGACGAGCGGAAACACCATATATTTT.

The genes are TRBV3-1 (or the pseudogene TRBV3-2) and TRBJ2-6, with D perhaps TRBD2 (6 bases). This CDR3 is 14 amino acids long. Trimming took off 8 bases at V and 4 bases at J, with 12 bases between the two ends. Germline CDR1 and CDR2: LGHDT and YNNKEL (reference sequence). The CDR3: CASGGRSGANVLTF. The CDR3 nucleotides read TGTGCCAGCGGTGGGAGGAGCGGGGCCAACGTCCTGACTTTC.

This chain uses TRBV7-2 with TRBJ2-1; 9 bases match TRBD1. This CDR3 has 16 residues. The ends lost 5 bases at V and 3 bases at J; junction bases unmatched: 8. Germline V gene data show CDR1 as SGHTA and CDR2 as FQGNSA. For the CDR3, the DNA is TGTGCCAGCAGCCTCGGACAGGGGCGAATCTACAATGAGCAGTTCTTC. It is translated as CASSLGQGRIYNEQFF.

V is TRBV27 and J is TRBJ2-4; 8 bases line up with TRBD2. The CDR3 covers 15 residues. Germline V gives CDR1 MNHEY, CDR2 SMNVEV (reference sequence). J was trimmed by 0 bases and V by 4 bases; bases with no gene match: 2. CDR3 nucleotide sequence: TGTGCCAGCAGTTCGGGGGGGCTAGCCAAAAACATTCAGTACTTC. Protein: CASSSGGLAKNIQYF.

The chain recombines TRBV6-4 with TRBJ1-2; tentatively, D is TRBD1 (5 bases). Per the germline V gene, CDR1 is MRHNA and CDR2 is SNTAGT. Trimming removed 6 bases at V and 4 bases at J, with 15 bases between. The CDR3 covers 14 residues. CDR3 nucleotides: TGTGCCAGCAGGGCCGATGTTGGGGCCTATGGCTACACCTTC. Residues: CASRADVGAYGYTF.

For this clone: Other DNA sequences in the sample encode the same CDR3. This chain links TRBV5-1 with TRBJ1-2, with a weak D call TRBD1 (6 bases). The CDR3 covers 13 residues. V was pared by 0 bases and J by 3 bases, with 6 bases between. Germline V gives CDR1 SGHRS, CDR2 YFSETQ. CDR3 in DNA: TGCGCCAGCAGCTTGGAGGGGGACTATGGCTACACCTTC. It encodes CASSLEGDYGYTF.

The chain recombines TRBV3-1 (or the pseudogene TRBV3-2) with TRBJ2-4; TRBD2 aligns across 13 bases. The V gene's germline CDR1 is LGHDT and CDR2 YNNKEL (reference sequence). The CDR3 extends over 17 amino acids. Trimming cost V 8 bases and J 2 bases; bases outside gene matches: 9. The CDR3 reads CASALLAGGLTKNIQYF. The CDR3 bases are TGTGCCAGCGCGTTACTAGCGGGAGGGCTGACCAAAAACATTCAGTACTTC.

This chain joins TRBV9 and TRBJ2-5, with 7 bases matching TRBD2. The germline CDR1 and CDR2 sequences are SGDLS and YYNGEE. The CDR3 has 18 amino acids. Unmatched junction bases numbered 15, after V lost 0 bases and J lost 4 bases. The CDR3: CASSVDDSGAGVGETQYF. CDR3 nucleotides: TGTGCCAGCAGCGTAGATGACAGCGGGGCTGGGGTAGGAGAGACCCAGTACTTC.

There are a few counts of this clone. The rearrangement joins TRBV24-1 to TRBJ2-1; 9 nucleotides line up with TRBD1. The CDR3 is 17 amino acids. Unmatched junction bases numbered 8, after V lost 6 bases and J lost 0 bases. CDR1 and CDR2 from the germline V gene are KGHDR and SFDVKD. CDR3: CATSHSGTGRSYNEQFF. CDR3 nucleotide sequence: TGTGCCACCAGTCACTCCGGGACAGGGCGCTCCTACAATGAGCAGTTCTTC.

The chain carries TRBV10-3 and TRBJ1-1; TRBD1 might be the D (5 bases). The germline CDR1 and CDR2 sequences are ENHRY and SYGVKD. The V end lost 6 bases, the J end lost 4 bases, and 9 bases lay between the germline ends. The CDR3 runs 12 residues. The CDR3 is CAIRGGGTEAFF. CDR3 DNA sequence: TGTGCCATCAGGGGGGGAGGCACTGAAGCTTTCTTT.

This chain joins TRBV6-5 and TRBJ2-5, with D possibly matching TRBD1 (5 bases). Germline V gives CDR1 MNHEY, CDR2 SVGAGI. V lost 6 bases and J lost 4, with 15 bases in between. The CDR3 extends over 14 amino acids. This CDR3 reads CASRLQVARETQYF. In nucleotides, the CDR3 is TGTGCCAGCAGGTTACAGGTCGCCCGAGAGACCCAGTACTTC.

This chain connects TRBV19 to TRBJ1-1; TRBD1 aligns across 7 bases. Germline loops: CDR1 LNHDA, CDR2 SQIVND (reference sequence). The junction had 5 bases not matched to a gene; V was cut back by 5 bases and J by 2 bases. The length of the CDR3 is 14 residues. The CDR3 loop is CASSWGTANTEAFF. Here the CDR3 DNA reads TGTGCCAGTAGTTGGGGGACAGCCAACACTGAAGCTTTCTTT.

This chain links TRBV27 with TRBJ1-2; the D is unclear. Trimming removed 1 base at V and 1 base at J, with 10 bases between. The CDR3 contains 15 residues. From germline, CDR1 is MNHEY and CDR2 SMNVEV (reference sequence). This CDR3 is CASSLWPPLNYGYTF. As DNA, the CDR3 is TGTGCCAGCAGTTTATGGCCTCCCCTTAACTATGGCTACACCTTC.

V and J are TRBV7-9 and TRBJ2-5, with 10 bases identical to TRBD2. With 2 bases clipped from V and 5 bases from J, the junction kept 2 bases outside the gene matches. CDR1 SEHNR and CDR2 FQNEAQ come from the germline V gene (reference sequence). The CDR3 covers 14 residues. The CDR3 region is CASSLSSGGETQYF. Here the CDR3 DNA reads TGTGCCAGCAGCTTAAGTAGCGGGGGGGAGACCCAGTACTTC. Supplemented by reference TRBV7-9 and TRBJ2-5, the full variable domain reads DTGVSQNPRHKITKRGQNVTFRCDPISEHNRLYWYRQTLGQGPEFLTYFQNEAQLEKSRLLSDRFSAERPKGSFSTLEIQRTEQGDSAMYLCASSLSSGGETQYFGPGTRLLVL.

The J gene is TRBJ2-7, the V gene TRBV6-8; TRBD2 matches 7 bases. There are 16 residues in the CDR3. Germline CDR1 reads MNHGY; CDR2 reads SAAAGT. Trimming removed 6 bases from V and 2 bases from J; junction bases left unmatched: 13. The CDR3 sequence is CASSPPRTSAAYEQYF. The CDR3 DNA reads as TGTGCCAGCAGCCCACCCCGTACTAGCGCAGCCTACGAGCAGTACTTC.

The J gene is TRBJ2-1, the V gene TRBV27, with TRBD2 matching over 10 bases. The germline gives CDR1 MNHEY, CDR2 SMNVEV (reference sequence). Losses at the gene ends were 6 bases for V and 3 bases for J; bases not matched to a gene: 5. This CDR3 contains 15 residues. In DNA form, the CDR3 reads TGTGCCAGCAGAGGACTAGCGGCAAACTACAATGAGCAGTTCTTC. This gives the protein CASRGLAANYNEQFF.

This clone has just one count. This chain links TRBV10-2 with TRBJ2-7, with a tentative D call TRBD2 (6 bases). Trimming took off 6 bases at V and 2 bases at J, with 14 bases between the two ends. This CDR3 contains 14 residues. Germline CDR1 is WSHSY and CDR2 is SAAADI. The CDR3 spells CASRPTGGTYEQYF. CDR3 coding DNA: TGCGCCAGCAGGCCCACCGGGGGAACCTACGAGCAGTACTTC.

In its sample, this clone was seen a few times. This sequence joins TRBV6-5 and TRBJ1-2; 10 bases are shared with TRBD1. The CDR3 spans 15 residues. Germline-derived CDR1 and CDR2 are MNHEY and SVGAGI. The trim removed 4 bases at V and 4 bases at J, leaving 6 bases unmatched. The chain's CDR3 is CASSFRDRGGYGYTF. As DNA, the CDR3 is TGTGCCAGCAGTTTCCGGGACAGGGGAGGCTATGGCTACACCTTC.

The chain is built from TRBV19 and TRBJ1-5; 7 bases align to TRBD1. The CDR3 is 14 amino acids. Germline CDR1 and CDR2: LNHDA and SQIVND (reference sequence). Trimming removed 7 bases from V and 6 bases from J; junction bases left unmatched: 9. The CDR3 DNA reads as TGTGCCAGTACTGAGGGGGCGGGTGCTCAGCCCCAGCATTTT. Its protein product is CASTEGAGAQPQHF. The entire variable domain, with the rest obtained from reference TRBV19 and TRBJ1-5, is as follows: DGGITQSPKYLFRKEGQNVTLSCEQNLNHDAMYWYRQDPGQGLRLIYYSQIVNDFQKGDIAEGYSVSREKKESFPLTVTSAQKNPTAFYLCASTEGAGAQPQHFGDGTRLSIL.

The chain employs TRBV5-1 and TRBJ1-2; D is perhaps TRBD1 (5 bases). The V end was cut by 6 bases, the J end by 3 bases, with 18 bases between. This CDR3 spans 15 amino acids. The germline CDR1 and CDR2 sequences are SGHRS and YFSETQ. The CDR3 sequence is CASILNPGMDYGYTF. The CDR3, as DNA: TGCGCCAGCATCCTAAACCCAGGGATGGACTATGGCTACACCTTC.

The V and J genes are TRBV6-5 and TRBJ1-1, with D possibly TRBD1 on 5 matching bases. Germline CDR1 MNHEY, CDR2 SVGAGI. This CDR3 has 14 amino acids. Trimming removed 6 bases at V and 4 bases at J, with 15 bases between. CDR3 nucleotide sequence: TGTGCCAGCAGGGGGGGACCGTTGTTCACTGAAGCTTTCTTT. It specifies CASRGGPLFTEAFF.

This chain links TRBV7-2 with TRBJ2-7, with 10 bases aligning to TRBD1. J lost 3 bases, V lost 1 base, and 3 bases had no gene match. CDR3 length equals 15 residues. Per germline, CDR1 SGHTA and CDR2 FQGNSA. The CDR3 bases are TGTGCCAGCAGCTTAGTTGGGACAGGGGACTACGAGCAGTACTTC. Translating gives CASSLVGTGDYEQYF.

Points on this clone: At one boundary the junction diverges from the germline segment, which might be a read error. The genes are TRBV4-2 and TRBJ1-1; weak D call: TRBD1 (5 bases). Germline lookup yields CDR1 LGHNA and CDR2 YNFKEQ. This CDR3 is built from 15 residues. The CDR3 loop reads CASSQEMAGNSEAFF. The CDR3 nucleotides are TGTGCCAGCAGCCAAGAAATGGCAGGGAACTCTGAAGCTTTCTTT.

The chain employs TRBV20-1 and TRBJ1-5, with D maybe TRBD1 (6 bases). Germline-derived CDR1 and CDR2 are DFQATT and SNEGSKA (reference sequence). The CDR3 is 15 amino acids. Trimming cost V 3 bases and J 7 bases, with 19 bases left between them. The CDR3 loop is CSASLGYRVKQPQHF. As DNA, the CDR3 is TGCAGTGCTAGTTTAGGGTACAGGGTAAAGCAGCCCCAGCATTTT.